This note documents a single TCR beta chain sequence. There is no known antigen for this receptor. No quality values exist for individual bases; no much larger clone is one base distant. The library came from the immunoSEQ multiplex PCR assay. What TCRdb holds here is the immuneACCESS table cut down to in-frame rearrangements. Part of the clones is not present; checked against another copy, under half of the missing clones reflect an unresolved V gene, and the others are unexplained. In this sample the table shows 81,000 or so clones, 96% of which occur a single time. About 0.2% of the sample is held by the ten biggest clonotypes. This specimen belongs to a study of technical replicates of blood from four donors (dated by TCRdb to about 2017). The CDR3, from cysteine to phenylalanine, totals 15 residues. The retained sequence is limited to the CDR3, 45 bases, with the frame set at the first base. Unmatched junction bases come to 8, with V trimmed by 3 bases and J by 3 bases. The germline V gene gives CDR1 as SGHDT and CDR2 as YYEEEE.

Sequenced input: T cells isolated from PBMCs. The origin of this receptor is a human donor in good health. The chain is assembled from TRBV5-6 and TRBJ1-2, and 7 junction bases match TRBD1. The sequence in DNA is TGTGCCAGCAGCTCCTTGACAGGGCAGCACTATGGCTACACCTTC. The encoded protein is CASSSLTGQHYGYTF.